This TCR beta chain originates from a study of cytomegalovirus exposure and HLA in healthy donors. The table came from immunoSEQ multiplex PCR; TCRdb's copy has only in-frame clones and leaves some out. The profile shows roughly 130,000 clones, around nine tenths of them singletons. In regard to this clone: No antigen is known for it.

Study results and limitations: It was approximately 150 TCR beta chains that were listed as cytomegalovirus-associated.

Germline V gives CDR1 SGHTA, CDR2 FQGNSA. V was shortened by 1 base and J by 7 bases, with 19 bases between the two germline ends. This CDR3 comprises 17 residues. Sequences were obtained from PBMCs. The genes are TRBV7-2 and TRBJ1-4; a weak D match, TRBD1 (6 bases). The sequence came from a young man in good health and CMV-seronegative. CDR3 region: CASSLGVSGAQREKLFF. Here the CDR3 DNA reads TGTGCCAGCAGCTTAGGGGTTTCAGGGGCTCAGCGTGAAAAACTGTTTTTT.